These 21 T cell receptor beta chains were sequenced from one sample in a study of Tregs in tolerant kidney transplant recipients. This table comes from immunoSEQ multiplex PCR, and its TCRdb copy is limited to in-frame clones, with some not included. The sample includes roughly 80,000 clones, approximately 98% of them seen just once. The sequencing here drew on CD4+ T cells from blood, taken before the transplant. The receptors come from a human donor who received a combined kidney and bone marrow transplant.

This CDR3 is CASSSGTGVPTNEKLFF. The DNA of the CDR3 is TGTGCCAGCAGCTCCGGGACAGGGGTACCGACTAATGAAAAACTGTTTTTT. This chain joins TRBV7-2 and TRBJ1-4, with TRBD1 matching 10 bases. The trim removed 4 bases at V and 2 bases at J, leaving 7 bases unmatched. Germline V gene sequence: CDR1 SGHTA, CDR2 FQGNSA. The CDR3 loop spans 17 amino acids.

This sequence joins TRBV5-5 and TRBJ1-1, with 7 bases that match TRBD1. Germline loops: CDR1 SGHKS, CDR2 YYEKEE (reference sequence). After removal of 4 bases from V and 0 bases from J, the junction contained 9 bases not matched to a gene. The CDR3 is made up of 16 amino acids. CDR3 in DNA: TGTGCCAGCAGCGACAGGGATAATTACATGAACACTGAAGCTTTCTTT. Protein product: CASSDRDNYMNTEAFF. Complete variable domain (other parts from reference TRBV5-5 and TRBJ1-1): DAGVTQSPTHLIKTRGQQVTLRCSPISGHKSVSWYQQVLGQGPQFIFQYYEKEERGRGNFPDRFSARQFPNYSSELNVNALLLGDSALYLCASSDRDNYMNTEAFFGQGTRLTVV.

The chain recombines TRBV7-2 with TRBJ1-2; D not certain. The germline V gene encodes CDR1 SGHTA and CDR2 FQGNSA. V was trimmed by 4 bases and J by 7 bases, leaving 7 bases between them. The CDR3 is 11 residues long. CDR3 sequence: CASSSQIGYTF. The CDR3 nucleotides are TGTGCCAGCAGCTCCCAAATTGGCTACACCTTC.

The chain recombines TRBV15 with TRBJ2-1; 8 nucleotides agree with TRBD2. CDR1 and CDR2 from the germline V gene are LNHNV and YYDKDF (reference sequence). After removal of 0 bases from V and 6 bases from J, the junction contained 10 bases not matched to a gene. This CDR3 spans 17 amino acids. The CDR3 reads CATSRDGTSGILNEQFF. The CDR3, as DNA: TGTGCCACCAGCAGAGATGGCACTAGCGGCATCCTCAATGAGCAGTTCTTC.

V gene TRBV11-3 combines with J gene TRBJ2-5; 11 bases agree with TRBD2. V shed 4 bases and J 2 bases; nucleotides not matched to a gene: 6. This CDR3 has 16 amino acids. Germline CDR1 SGHNT, CDR2 YENEEA. CDR3 region: CASSSQGLAAQETQYF. CDR3 DNA: TGTGCCAGCAGCTCTCAGGGACTAGCGGCACAAGAGACCCAGTACTTC.

The rearrangement links TRBV15 to TRBJ2-7, with TRBD2 matching over 9 bases. With 0 bases clipped from V and 1 base from J, the junction kept 10 bases outside the gene matches. The germline gives CDR1 LNHNV, CDR2 YYDKDF (reference sequence). This CDR3 is 18 amino acids long. CDR3 region: CATSRDILAAGGSYEQYF. The CDR3 DNA reads as TGTGCCACCAGCAGAGATATACTGGCGGCGGGAGGGTCCTACGAGCAGTACTTC.

For the CDR3, the DNA is TGTGCCAGCAGCTTAGGCCCACCGGGGAGCCCGGGGGGGACCCAGTACTTC. Translation: CASSLGPPGSPGGTQYF. The chain links TRBV7-3 to TRBJ2-5; 7 bases agree with TRBD2. The CDR3 consists of 17 residues. Germline V CDR1 and CDR2: SGHTA, FQGTGA. V lost 2 bases and J lost 7; bases outside the gene matches: 16.

This chain links TRBV30 with TRBJ1-6; tentative D call: TRBD1 (5 bases). Germline V gives CDR1 GTSNPN, CDR2 SVGIG (reference sequence). This CDR3 has 14 residues. The V gene lost 3 bases and the J gene lost 9 bases, with 15 bases spanning the gap. CDR3 sequence: CAWSAPGWTSPLHF. The CDR3 DNA follows: TGTGCCTGGAGCGCCCCAGGGTGGACTTCACCCCTCCACTTT.

The chain uses TRBV19 and TRBJ2-2; D remains unclear. V was cut by 10 bases and J by 6 bases, with 21 bases left in between. Germline CDR1 is LNHDA and CDR2 is SQIVND (reference sequence). This CDR3 has 15 residues. CDR3 nucleotides: TGTGCCACCCACTGGGCGAGCAGTCCGGCCGGGGAGCTGTTTTTT. Translated, it gives CATHWASSPAGELFF.

The V gene is TRBV28, the J gene TRBJ2-3; possibly TRBD2 for D (7 bases). Between the trimmed V and J ends, which lost 5 bases and 5 bases, there was a span of 26 bases. The CDR3 has 18 amino acids. From germline, CDR1 is MDHEN and CDR2 SYDVKM. For the CDR3, the DNA is TGTGCCAGCAGTCCCACCAAATGGGGGGGGGCAGGGAAAGATACGCAGTATTTT. Translation gives CASSPTKWGGAGKDTQYF.

The chain links TRBV27 to TRBJ2-2, with 7 bases lining up with TRBD1. Germline trimming cut 6 bases from V and 0 bases from J; bases unmatched to any gene: 10. Per the germline V gene, CDR1 is MNHEY and CDR2 is SMNVEV (reference sequence). The CDR3 contains 17 residues. CDR3 nucleotide sequence: TGTGCCAGCAGCCACCGAACAGGGGTTTCGAACACCGGGGAGCTGTTTTTT. As protein: CASSHRTGVSNTGELFF.

This chain connects TRBV10-3 to TRBJ1-2; the match to TRBD1 covers 8 bases. Trimming took 9 bases from V and 3 from J; bases not matched to a gene: 15. The CDR3 has 16 amino acids. Germline CDR1 ENHRY, CDR2 SYGVKD. CDR3 in amino acids: CAILRTKQGDDYGYTF. CDR3 sequence (DNA): TGTGCCATTCTCCGTACAAAACAGGGGGACGACTATGGCTACACCTTC.

CDR3 amino acids: CASSFGTGLNNEQFF. DNA of the CDR3: TGTGCCAGCAGCTTTGGGACAGGGCTCAACAATGAGCAGTTCTTC. This chain joins TRBV7-7 and TRBJ2-1; TRBD1 aligns across 9 bases. With V trimmed by 3 bases and J by 5 bases, 5 bases remained unmatched. Germline assignment: CDR1 SSHAT and CDR2 FNYEAQ (reference sequence). The length of the CDR3 is 15 residues.

This CDR3 is CATARGRDYGYTF. The CDR3 region has the DNA TGCGCCACGGCCCGGGGGAGGGACTATGGCTACACCTTC. This rearrangement joins TRBV5-1 to TRBJ1-2; D is possibly TRBD1 (5 bases). This CDR3 is built from 13 residues. CDR1 is SGHRS and CDR2 is YFSETQ in the germline V gene. The V end lost 9 bases, the J end lost 3 bases, and 15 bases lay between the germline ends. Supplemented by reference TRBV5-1 and TRBJ1-2, the full variable domain reads KAGVTQTPRYLIKTRGQQVTLSCSPISGHRSVSWYQQTPGQGLQFLFEYFSETQRNKGNFPGRFSGRQFSNSRSEMNVSTLELGDSALYLCATARGRDYGYTFGSGTRLTVV.

The V call is TRBV7-3, the J call TRBJ2-2, with TRBD2 identical over 10 bases. With 5 bases clipped from V and 7 bases from J, the junction kept 4 bases outside the gene matches. CDR3 length equals 14 residues. Germline V lookup: CDR1 SGHTA, CDR2 FQGTGA. CDR3 residues: CASSKSGRGGELFF. The CDR3, as DNA: TGTGCCAGCAGCAAGAGCGGGAGGGGCGGGGAGCTGTTTTTT.

This chain links TRBV2 with TRBJ1-2; D gene unclear. The CDR3 runs to 13 residues. The V end was cut by 6 bases, the J end by 1 base, with 9 bases between. Per the germline V gene, CDR1 is SNHLY and CDR2 is FYNNEI. The CDR3 DNA reads TGTGCCAGCAGCAGGACTCTTAACTATGGCTACACCTTC. Its protein is CASSRTLNYGYTF.

V is TRBV5-1 and J is TRBJ2-7, with D possibly being TRBD2 (6 bases). Per germline, CDR1 SGHRS and CDR2 YFSETQ. The CDR3 covers 14 residues. The V gene lost 0 bases and the J gene lost 2 bases, with 9 bases spanning the gap. In nucleotides, the CDR3 is TGCGCCAGCAGCTTGGGGGGCGGGACCTACGAGCAGTACTTC. It translates to CASSLGGGTYEQYF. Using reference TRBV5-1 and TRBJ2-7 for the parts outside the CDR3, the full variable domain is KAGVTQTPRYLIKTRGQQVTLSCSPISGHRSVSWYQQTPGQGLQFLFEYFSETQRNKGNFPGRFSGRQFSNSRSEMNVSTLELGDSALYLCASSLGGGTYEQYFGPGTRLTVT.

The chain links TRBV11-2 to TRBJ1-6, with unresolved D. Germline V CDR1 and CDR2: SGHAT, FQNNGV. Trimming removed 2 bases from V and 10 bases from J, with 6 bases in between. The CDR3 is 12 amino acids. Written as DNA, the CDR3 is TGTGCCAGCAGCTTAAGTAGCTCACCCCTCCACTTT. It specifies CASSLSSSPLHF.

The gene calls are TRBV7-3 and TRBJ1-3, with D uncertain. This CDR3 contains 13 residues. Germline loops: CDR1 SGHTA, CDR2 FQGTGA. Trimming took off 2 bases at V and 2 bases at J, with 4 bases between the two ends. The CDR3 nucleotides read TGTGCCAGCAGCTTATCGGCTGGAAACACCATATATTTT. Translation: CASSLSAGNTIYF.

In DNA, the CDR3 is TGTGCCAGCAGCCCCAGCTGGGTTAGCGGGAGTTCAGAGACCCAGTACTTC. It is translated as CASSPSWVSGSSETQYF. The chain uses TRBV5-6 and TRBJ2-5; 9 bases fit TRBD2. The germline V gene has CDR1 SGHDT and CDR2 YYEEEE. Trimming at V came to 4 bases and at J to 4 bases, leaving 14 bases not matched to a gene. CDR3 length: 17 amino acids.

The genes are TRBV30 and TRBJ1-4; D may be TRBD1 (6 bases). Looked up from germline, CDR1 is GTSNPN and CDR2 is SVGIG (reference sequence). Trimming took off 0 bases at V and 4 bases at J, with 6 bases between the two ends. The CDR3 totals 13 residues. The DNA for the CDR3 is TGTGCCTGGAGTGTACAGGGTAATGAAAAACTGTTTTTT. Its translation is CAWSVQGNEKLFF.